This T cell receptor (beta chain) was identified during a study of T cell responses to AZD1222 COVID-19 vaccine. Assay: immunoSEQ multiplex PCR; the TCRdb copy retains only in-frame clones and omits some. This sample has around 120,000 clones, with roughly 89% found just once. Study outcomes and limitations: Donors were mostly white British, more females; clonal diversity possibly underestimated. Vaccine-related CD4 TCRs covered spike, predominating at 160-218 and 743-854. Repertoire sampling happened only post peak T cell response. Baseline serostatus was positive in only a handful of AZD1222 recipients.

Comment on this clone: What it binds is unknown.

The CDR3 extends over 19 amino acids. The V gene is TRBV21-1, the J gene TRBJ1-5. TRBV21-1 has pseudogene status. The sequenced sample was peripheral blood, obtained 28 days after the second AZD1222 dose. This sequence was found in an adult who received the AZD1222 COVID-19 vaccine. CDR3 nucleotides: TGTGCCAGCAGCAAAGTAGGCCACCTCCACCGGGATCTCAATCAGCCCCAGCATTTT. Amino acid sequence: CASSKVGHLHRDLNQPQHF.